The source of this TCR beta chain is a study of blood T cell repertoires in COVID-19. Study background: Both acute and convalescent COVID-19 samples were obtained from the United States, Italy and Spain. Sources were T cells, B-cell-depleted T cells, or PBMCs; the material itself was cDNA or gDNA.

Enrolled through a virtual design, the participants were between roughly 18 and 95 years of age and came from fewer than 30 US areas. Donors were grouped by their self-reported clinical history. Profiled with immunoSEQ multiplex PCR; TCRdb holds only in-frame clones, not every one. The sample shows 200,000 or so clones, approximately 84% of them seen only once. The J segment lost 9 bases and the V segment lost 6 bases, leaving 14 bases of the junction unmatched. CDR1 is SQVTM and CDR2 is ANQGSEA in the germline V gene. CDR3 length equals 14 residues. The sequence was collected from a man aged 35 to 55 who had recovered from COVID-19. Sequencing was performed on PBMCs or T cells enriched from blood (not recorded which). V and J are TRBV29-1 and TRBJ1-2; the match to TRBD1 covers 9 bases. The CDR3 DNA is TGCAGCGTATATGACCTGACAGGGGGAGTTAGCTACACCTTC. Protein sequence: CSVYDLTGGVSYTF.